This TCR beta chain emerged from a study of human versus mouse CDR3 diversity and MHC coevolution. Looked up from germline, CDR1 is MNHNS and CDR2 is SASEGT. The CDR3 is made up of 15 amino acids. The ends lost 2 bases at V and 4 bases at J; junction bases unmatched: 5. The protocol was immunoSEQ multiplex PCR, while the TCRdb copy is restricted to in-frame clones and leaves out a portion. The sample includes roughly 81,000 clones, around 93% of them seen just once. The sequence derives from a person aged 25 to 69 in good health. This chain uses TRBV6-1 with TRBJ1-2, with 9 nucleotides matching TRBD1. Sequenced input: naive CD4+ T cells from blood. Subset of the sample: CD45RO-negative CD62L-positive naive CD4 T cells. This CDR3 is CASSETGGAGYGYTF. The CDR3 region has the DNA TGTGCCAGCAGTGAAACAGGGGGCGCCGGCTATGGCTACACCTTC.